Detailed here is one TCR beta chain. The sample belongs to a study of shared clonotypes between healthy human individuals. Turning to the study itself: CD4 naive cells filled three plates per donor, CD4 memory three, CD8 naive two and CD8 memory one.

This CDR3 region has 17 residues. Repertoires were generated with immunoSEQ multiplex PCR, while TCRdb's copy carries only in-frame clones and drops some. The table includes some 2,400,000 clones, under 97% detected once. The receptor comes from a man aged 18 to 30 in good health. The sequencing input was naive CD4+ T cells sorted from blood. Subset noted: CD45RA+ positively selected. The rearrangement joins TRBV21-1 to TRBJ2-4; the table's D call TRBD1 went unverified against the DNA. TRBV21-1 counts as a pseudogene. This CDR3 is CASSRDSLLLAKNIQYF. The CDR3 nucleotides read TGTGCCAGCAGCCGGGACAGCCTTCTTCTAGCCAAAAACATTCAGTACTTC.